Following are 29 T cell receptor beta chains from one sample sequenced in a study of CD8 T cells in Susac syndrome. Reverse transcription of roughly 0.5 to 1 ug RNA was carried out with random hexamers. Each CDR3 protein is one row after TCRdb ran MiXCR on the immunoSEQ multiplex PCR reads. Among under 200,000 distinct CDR3 sequences listed, about 91% were seen once. Sequenced sample: CD4+ T cells from PBMCs. These receptors were obtained from a human donor with Susac syndrome.

This sequence joins TRBV18 and TRBJ2-3; 12 nucleotides align to TRBD2. This CDR3 contains 14 residues. The germline V gene has CDR1 KGHSH and CDR2 LQKENI. Trimming at V came to 8 bases and at J to 4 bases, leaving 4 bases not matched to a gene. In nucleotides, the CDR3 is TGTGCCAGCCGCCTAGCGGGAGGGCCAGATACGCAGTATTTT. It codes for CASRLAGGPDTQYF. Using reference TRBV18 and TRBJ2-3 for the parts outside the CDR3, the full variable domain is NAGVMQNPRHLVRRRGQEARLRCSPMKGHSHVYWYRQLPEEGLKFMVYLQKENIIDESGMPKERFSAEFPKEGPSILRIQQVVRGDSAAYFCASRLAGGPDTQYFGPGTRLTVL.

The chain is built from TRBV5-1 and TRBJ2-7; 7 bases map to TRBD1. Germline CDR1 SGHRS, CDR2 YFSETQ. J lost 5 bases, V lost 4 bases, and 3 bases had no gene match. The CDR3 extends over 12 amino acids. DNA for the CDR3: TGCGCCAGCAGCCCCGGGACAGACGAGCAGTACTTC. Protein product: CASSPGTDEQYF.

The chain carries TRBV6-1 and TRBJ2-7; D possibly corresponds to TRBD1 (5 bases). V was shortened by 5 bases and J by 4 bases, with 12 bases between the two germline ends. CDR3 length equals 13 residues. Germline CDR1 reads MNHNS; CDR2 reads SASEGT. In nucleotides, the CDR3 is TGTGCCAGCAGTCGCTTGACAGAGTACGAGCAGTACTTC. It is translated as CASSRLTEYEQYF.

The chain uses TRBV19 and TRBJ2-5; D possibly matches TRBD1 or TRBD2 (6 bases each). Per germline, CDR1 LNHDA and CDR2 SQIVND (reference sequence). V lost 3 bases, J lost 5 bases, and 19 bases lay in between. The CDR3 extends over 16 amino acids. The DNA of the CDR3 is TGTGCCAGTAGTATTCGGGCAGGACACGGGGGCGAGACCCAGTACTTC. It specifies CASSIRAGHGGETQYF.

The chain has TRBV3-1 and TRBJ2-7; D is perhaps TRBD2 (6 bases). The germline CDR1 and CDR2 sequences are LGHDT and YNNKEL (reference sequence). The CDR3 spans 13 residues. The V gene lost 1 base and the J gene lost 6 bases, with 10 bases spanning the gap. The CDR3 DNA reads as TGTGCCAGCAGCCAAGGGCAGGAGGGCGAGCAGTACTTC. It encodes CASSQGQEGEQYF.

The chain links TRBV7-9 to TRBJ1-4; no definite D call. Trimming left V 2 bases short and J 4 bases short, with 11 bases between. Germline V gives CDR1 SEHNR, CDR2 FQNEAQ (reference sequence). This CDR3 spans 15 amino acids. In DNA, the CDR3 is TGTGCCAGCAGCTTATGGGCAGATCGTAATGAAAAACTGTTTTTT. Amino acid sequence: CASSLWADRNEKLFF.

This chain joins TRBV4-1 and TRBJ2-6; D is undetermined. This CDR3 contains 17 residues. Between the trimmed V and J ends, which lost 0 bases and 0 bases, there was a span of 9 bases. Germline lookup yields CDR1 MGHRA and CDR2 YSYEKL. The CDR3 is CASSQDRAASGANVLTF. CDR3 in DNA: TGCGCCAGCAGCCAAGATCGAGCAGCCTCTGGGGCCAACGTCCTGACTTTC.

The V gene is TRBV12-3 or TRBV12-4, the J gene TRBJ2-7; D is ambiguous. The V end was cut by 7 bases, the J end by 2 bases, with 15 bases between. The CDR3 sequence is 14 residues long. This CDR3 reads CASTHPDWAYEQYF. DNA for the CDR3: TGTGCCAGCACCCACCCCGACTGGGCCTACGAGCAGTACTTC.

The chain employs TRBV7-2 and TRBJ1-6; 7 bases agree with TRBD1. Looked up from germline, CDR1 is SGHTA and CDR2 is FQGNSA. V shed 6 bases and J 13 bases; nucleotides not matched to a gene: 6. This CDR3 has 12 amino acids. CDR3 region: CASSRTGSPLHF. DNA for the CDR3: TGTGCCAGCAGTAGGACAGGCTCTCCCCTCCACTTT.

The rearrangement uses TRBV5-6 and TRBJ2-1; 7 bases line up with TRBD1. V dropped 0 bases and J dropped 7; count of bases not matched to a gene: 10. Germline V gene lookup returns CDR1 SGHDT and CDR2 YYEEEE. CDR3 size: 16 residues. The CDR3 DNA is TGTGCCAGCAGCTTGGTGCGGCAGGGGGTTGGAAATGAGCAGTTCTTC. Encoded protein: CASSLVRQGVGNEQFF.

The rearrangement uses TRBV18 and TRBJ2-7; 11 bases match TRBD1. Germline lookup yields CDR1 KGHSH and CDR2 LQKENI. V lost 5 bases, J lost 5 bases, and 5 bases stayed unmatched. The CDR3 loop spans 14 amino acids. The CDR3 sequence is CASSSDRGLNEQYF. The DNA of the CDR3 is TGTGCCAGCTCATCGGACAGGGGGCTCAACGAGCAGTACTTC.

The chain couples TRBV5-4 to TRBJ2-1; 11 bases line up with TRBD2. The length of the CDR3 is 17 residues. The V segment lost 4 bases and the J segment 0 bases; nucleotides outside the gene matches: 6. Germline V gives CDR1 SGHNT, CDR2 YYREEE (reference sequence). The CDR3 nucleotides are TGTGCCAGCAGCCTACATAGCGGGGGGGCCTCCTACAATGAGCAGTTCTTC. Translation: CASSLHSGGASYNEQFF.

This clonotype was seen more than once but under ten times. This sequence joins TRBV5-1 and TRBJ1-2; D gene unclear. V gave up 5 bases and J gave up 0 bases, with 14 bases separating them. From germline, CDR1 is SGHRS and CDR2 YFSETQ. CDR3 length: 15 residues. This CDR3 reads CASRFSQNANYGYTF. CDR3 DNA: TGCGCCAGCAGGTTCAGCCAGAATGCTAACTATGGCTACACCTTC.

The rearrangement joins TRBV29-1 to TRBJ2-3, with 9 nucleotides matching TRBD1. The CDR3 sequence is 15 residues long. The germline V gene encodes CDR1 SQVTM and CDR2 ANQGSEA. With 2 bases clipped from V and 4 bases from J, the junction kept 7 bases outside the gene matches. CDR3 sequence reads: CSVELTGGEADTQYF. CDR3 DNA: TGCAGCGTTGAATTGACAGGGGGAGAAGCAGATACGCAGTATTTT.

The V and J genes are TRBV6-6 and TRBJ1-5; TRBD1 aligns across 9 bases. Trimming at V came to 6 bases and at J to 6 bases, leaving 6 bases not matched to a gene. The germline V gene encodes CDR1 MNHNY and CDR2 SVGAGI (reference sequence). This CDR3 has 14 amino acids. The CDR3 DNA reads as TGTGCCAGCAGCTTCACAGGGGGCCTTCAGCCCCAGCATTTT. This gives the protein CASSFTGGLQPQHF.

The chain joins TRBV9 to TRBJ1-2; possibly TRBD1 for D (5 bases). Between the trimmed V and J ends, which lost 2 bases and 2 bases, there was a span of 10 bases. This CDR3 comprises 14 residues. Germline CDR1 SGDLS, CDR2 YYNGEE. CDR3 sequence reads: CASSVGGVNYGYTF. The CDR3 coding sequence is TGTGCCAGCAGCGTGGGGGGAGTGAACTATGGCTACACCTTC.

V is TRBV5-1 and J is TRBJ2-5; TRBD1 matches at 7 bases. CDR3 length equals 14 residues. Germline CDR1 is SGHRS and CDR2 is YFSETQ. Trimming cost V 3 bases and J 3 bases; bases outside gene matches: 5. The CDR3 sequence: CASSSGQQKETQYF. CDR3 nucleotides: TGCGCCAGCAGCTCGGGACAGCAGAAAGAGACCCAGTACTTC. The complete variable domain, with remaining parts taken from reference TRBV5-1 and TRBJ2-5, reads KAGVTQTPRYLIKTRGQQVTLSCSPISGHRSVSWYQQTPGQGLQFLFEYFSETQRNKGNFPGRFSGRQFSNSRSEMNVSTLELGDSALYLCASSSGQQKETQYFGPGTRLLVL.

The gene calls are TRBV18 and TRBJ2-5, with D unresolved. Trimming left V 2 bases short and J 7 bases short, with 5 bases between. The germline V gene encodes CDR1 KGHSH and CDR2 LQKENI. The CDR3 consists of 11 residues. CDR3 protein: CASSPMGTQYF. The CDR3 DNA sequence: TGTGCCAGCTCACCAATGGGGACCCAGTACTTC.

The chain is built from TRBV5-4 and TRBJ1-2; D remains unclear. Trimming took off 0 bases at V and 0 bases at J, with 6 bases between the two ends. The CDR3 has 14 residues. CDR1 and CDR2 from the germline V gene are SGHNT and YYREEE (reference sequence). The CDR3 here is CASSLDPANYGYTF. Here the CDR3 DNA reads TGTGCCAGCAGCTTGGATCCAGCTAACTATGGCTACACCTTC.

The rearrangement uses TRBV5-6 and TRBJ2-7, with a tentative D call TRBD2 (6 bases). CDR3 length: 14 amino acids. The V and J ends lost 4 bases and 0 bases respectively, with 11 bases between them. The germline V gene encodes CDR1 SGHDT and CDR2 YYEEEE. CDR3 amino acids: CASSGRPSSYEQYF. The DNA of the CDR3 is TGTGCCAGCAGCGGGAGGCCGAGCTCCTACGAGCAGTACTTC.

Only a few counts were recorded for this clonotype. V usage is TRBV9 and J usage is TRBJ1-6; perhaps TRBD1 as D (5 bases). Germline lookup yields CDR1 SGDLS and CDR2 YYNGEE. V was cut by 0 bases and J by 9 bases, with 7 bases left in between. The CDR3 consists of 13 residues. CDR3 sequence (DNA): TGTGCCAGCAGCGTAGTTGGGGGTTCACCCCTCCACTTT. As protein: CASSVVGGSPLHF.

V is TRBV28 and J is TRBJ1-2; no clear D. Per the germline V gene, CDR1 is MDHEN and CDR2 is SYDVKM. The CDR3 is 13 residues long. Trimming removed 4 bases from V and 5 bases from J, with 11 bases in between. The DNA for the CDR3 is TGTGCCAGCAGTTATGGCAGATTGTATGGCTACACCTTC. Its protein product is CASSYGRLYGYTF.

The chain is built from TRBV6-5 and TRBJ2-7; D is unclear. Trimming shortened V by 0 bases and J by 0 bases, and 15 bases separated the two germline ends. Germline assignment: CDR1 MNHEY and CDR2 SVGAGI. The CDR3 is 17 amino acids. The CDR3 DNA reads TGTGCCAGCAGTTACTCCCGGTCAGGTCCTAGCTCCTACGAGCAGTACTTC. This encodes CASSYSRSGPSSYEQYF.

The chain is built from TRBV14 and TRBJ1-2; D perhaps matches TRBD1 (5 bases). The CDR3 is 12 residues long. Deletions cut 2 bases from V and 7 bases from J, with 8 bases between. Germline V gene sequence: CDR1 SGHDN, CDR2 FVKESK. Here the CDR3 reads CASSQQGVGYTF. DNA for the CDR3: TGTGCCAGCAGCCAACAGGGTGTTGGCTACACCTTC. The variable domain in full, completed from reference TRBV14 and TRBJ1-2, reads EAGVTQFPSHSVIEKGQTVTLRCDPISGHDNLYWYRRVMGKEIKFLLHFVKESKQDESGMPNNRFLAERTGGTYSTLKVQPAELEDSGVYFCASSQQGVGYTFGSGTRLTVV.

The V gene is TRBV7-9, the J gene TRBJ1-4; maybe TRBD1 (5 bases). Germline V gene lookup returns CDR1 SEHNR and CDR2 FQNEAQ (reference sequence). The V end was cut by 5 bases, the J end by 5 bases, with 18 bases between. The CDR3 consists of 16 residues. The CDR3 nucleotides read TGTGCCAGCAGCCATCTTAGAGACAGAAGAAATGAAAAACTGTTTTTT. Encoded protein: CASSHLRDRRNEKLFF. The whole variable domain, filled in from reference TRBV7-9 and TRBJ1-4, reads DTGVSQNPRHKITKRGQNVTFRCDPISEHNRLYWYRQTLGQGPEFLTYFQNEAQLEKSRLLSDRFSAERPKGSFSTLEIQRTEQGDSAMYLCASSHLRDRRNEKLFFGSGTQLSVL.

This clonotype was seen just once. The rearrangement links TRBV19 to TRBJ2-7; 10 bases are a match to TRBD2. This CDR3 is 14 amino acids long. CDR1 and CDR2 from the germline V gene are LNHDA and SQIVND (reference sequence). V gave up 3 bases and J gave up 3 bases; unmatched junction bases: 2. The CDR3 loop is CASSIASGGYEQYF. As DNA, the CDR3 is TGTGCCAGTAGTATCGCTAGCGGGGGCTACGAGCAGTACTTC.

The rearrangement links TRBV6-5 to TRBJ2-7; 10 bases agree with TRBD1. CDR1 is MNHEY, CDR2 SVGAGI, per germline. The V gene end was trimmed by 4 bases and the J gene end by 2 bases; junction bases not matched to a gene: 5. CDR3 length: 15 residues. CDR3 sequence: CASSLSTGGPYEQYF. CDR3 DNA: TGTGCCAGCAGTTTATCGACAGGGGGCCCCTACGAGCAGTACTTC.

This rearrangement joins TRBV20-1 to TRBJ1-1; D not resolved. Trimming pared 3 bases from V and 10 bases from J, leaving 12 bases between. The CDR3 has 11 residues. The germline CDR1 and CDR2 sequences are DFQATT and SNEGSKA (reference sequence). The CDR3 sequence is CSARWRGVAFF. CDR3 sequence (DNA): TGCAGTGCTAGGTGGCGGGGAGTAGCTTTCTTT.

This clonotype was counted only a few times. The J gene is TRBJ1-1, the V gene TRBV5-4, with D perhaps TRBD1 (5 bases). There are 14 residues in the CDR3. V was pared by 0 bases and J by 0 bases, with 6 bases between. Per the germline V gene, CDR1 is SGHNT and CDR2 is YYREEE (reference sequence). The CDR3 is CASSLGQMNTEAFF. In DNA form, the CDR3 reads TGTGCCAGCAGCTTGGGACAGATGAACACTGAAGCTTTCTTT.